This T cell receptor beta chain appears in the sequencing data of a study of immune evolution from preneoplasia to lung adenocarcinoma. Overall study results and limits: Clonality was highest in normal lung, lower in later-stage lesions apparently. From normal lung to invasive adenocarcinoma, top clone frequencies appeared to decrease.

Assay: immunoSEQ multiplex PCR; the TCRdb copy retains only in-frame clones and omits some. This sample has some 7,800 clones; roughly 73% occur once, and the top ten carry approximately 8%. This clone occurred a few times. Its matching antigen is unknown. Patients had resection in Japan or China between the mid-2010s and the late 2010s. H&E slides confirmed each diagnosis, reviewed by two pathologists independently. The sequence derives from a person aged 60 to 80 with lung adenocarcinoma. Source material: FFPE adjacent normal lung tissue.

In DNA form, the CDR3 reads TGTGCCAGCAGCTTAACTGGGACAGGTCGTTATGGCTACACCTTC. It translates to CASSLTGTGRYGYTF. The chain links TRBV7-3 to TRBJ1-2; TRBD1 aligns across 8 bases. J gave up 5 bases and V 0 bases, and 5 bases lay outside the gene matches. The germline gives CDR1 SGHTA, CDR2 FQGTGA. The CDR3 is 15 amino acids.